The present TCR beta chain was sequenced within a study of blood T cell repertoires in COVID-19. The CDR3 runs to 15 residues. Per germline, CDR1 SGHTS and CDR2 YDEGEE. Trimming took 4 bases from V and 0 from J, leaving 13 bases between them. TCRdb keeps only in-frame clones here, not all; method: immunoSEQ multiplex PCR. The table shows 150,000 to 200,000 clones, with approximately 80% occurring only once. The source is an elderly woman with active or convalescent COVID-19. The sequenced sample was peripheral blood. The chain couples TRBV5-8 to TRBJ1-1; D possibly corresponds to TRBD1 (5 bases). The CDR3 sequence: CASSPRQFMNTEAFF. CDR3 DNA sequence: TGTGCCAGCAGCCCAAGACAGTTTATGAACACTGAAGCTTTCTTT.